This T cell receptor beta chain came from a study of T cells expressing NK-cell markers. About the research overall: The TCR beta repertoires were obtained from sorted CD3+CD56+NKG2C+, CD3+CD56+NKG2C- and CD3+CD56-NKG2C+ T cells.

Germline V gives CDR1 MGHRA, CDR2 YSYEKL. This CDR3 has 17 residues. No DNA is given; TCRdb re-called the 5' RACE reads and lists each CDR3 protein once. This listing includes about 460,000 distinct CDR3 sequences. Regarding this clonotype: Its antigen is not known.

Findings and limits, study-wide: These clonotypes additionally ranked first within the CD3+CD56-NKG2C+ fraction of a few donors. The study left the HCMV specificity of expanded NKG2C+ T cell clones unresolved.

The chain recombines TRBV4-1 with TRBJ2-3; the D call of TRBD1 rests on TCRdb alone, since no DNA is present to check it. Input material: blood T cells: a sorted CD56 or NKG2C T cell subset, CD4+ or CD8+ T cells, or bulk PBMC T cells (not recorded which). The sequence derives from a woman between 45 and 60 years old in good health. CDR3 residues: CASSSPRDRVSADTQYF.